This TCR beta chain was captured in a study of shared clonotypes between healthy human individuals. This CDR3 contains 15 residues. Trimming took 3 bases from V and 2 from J, leaving 11 bases between them. CDR1 is LNHDA and CDR2 is SQIVND in the germline V gene (reference sequence). Free of recent acute infections or vaccinations, the donors were healthy HIV-negative adults. A CD45RA+ naive subset and a CD45RA-negative memory subset were split from CD4+ cells. The assay was carried out at the deep level. Sorted-subset replicate PCRs used roughly 220 ng DNA, about 30,000 T cell genomes. Data came from immunoSEQ multiplex PCR; TCRdb stores just in-frame clones and leaves some out. The sample has more than 400,000 clones, approximately 94% seen once.

The chain recombines TRBV19 with TRBJ1-3, with D unclear. The material sequenced was naive CD4+ T cells sorted from blood. Sample subset: CD45RA+ positively selected. This TCR was recovered from a woman aged 25 to 39 in good health. The CDR3 reads CASSILGSAGNTIYF. CDR3 bases: TGTGCCAGTAGTATCCTGGGGTCTGCTGGAAACACCATATATTTT.